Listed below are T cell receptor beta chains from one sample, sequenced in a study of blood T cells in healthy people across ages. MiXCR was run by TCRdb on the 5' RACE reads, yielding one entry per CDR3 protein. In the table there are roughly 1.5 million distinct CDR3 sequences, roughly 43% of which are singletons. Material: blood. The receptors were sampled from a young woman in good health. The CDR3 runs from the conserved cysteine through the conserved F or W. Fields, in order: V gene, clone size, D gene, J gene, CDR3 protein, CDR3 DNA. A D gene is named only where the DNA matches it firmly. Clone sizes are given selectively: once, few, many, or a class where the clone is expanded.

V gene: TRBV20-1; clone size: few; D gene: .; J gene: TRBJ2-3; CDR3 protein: CSASSAGLIVVTQYF; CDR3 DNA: TGCAGTGCTAGTTCGGCGGGGTTAATTGTGGTTACGCAGTATTTT
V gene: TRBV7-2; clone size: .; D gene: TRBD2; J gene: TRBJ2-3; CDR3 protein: CASSLRSGRTDTQYF; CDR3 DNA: TGTGCCAGCAGCTTAAGAAGCGGGAGGACAGATACGCAGTATTTT
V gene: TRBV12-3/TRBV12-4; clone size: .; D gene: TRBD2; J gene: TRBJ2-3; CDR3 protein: CASSRASGRHTDTQYF; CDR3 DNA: TGTGCCAGCAGTCGGGCTAGCGGGAGACATACAGATACGCAGTATTTT
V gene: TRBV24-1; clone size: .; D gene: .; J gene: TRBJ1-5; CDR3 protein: CATSGVGAVQPQHF; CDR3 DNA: TGTGCCACCAGTGGAGTGGGGGCCGTTCAGCCCCAGCATTTT
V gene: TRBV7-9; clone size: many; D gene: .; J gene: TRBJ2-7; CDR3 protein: CASSPDSGYEQYF; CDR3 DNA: TGTGCCAGCTCACCCGATAGCGGCTACGAGCAGTACTTC
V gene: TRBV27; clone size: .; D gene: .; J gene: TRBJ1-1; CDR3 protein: CASSPLGARNTEAFF; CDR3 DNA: TGTGCCAGCAGCCCCCTTGGAGCGCGGAACACTGAAGCTTTCTTT
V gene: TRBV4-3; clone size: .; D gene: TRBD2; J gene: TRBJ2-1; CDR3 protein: CASSQGGASGTSPFNEQFF; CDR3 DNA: TGCGCCAGCAGCCAAGGGGGAGCTAGCGGGACCTCTCCCTTCAATGAGCAGTTCTTC
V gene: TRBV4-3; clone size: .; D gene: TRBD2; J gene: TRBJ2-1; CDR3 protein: CASSRGTSRGGEQFF; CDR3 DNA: TGCGCCAGCAGCAGGGGGACTAGCCGAGGAGGTGAGCAGTTCTTC
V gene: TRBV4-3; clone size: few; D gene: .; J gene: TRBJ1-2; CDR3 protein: CASSQEILMNRAKDYGYTF; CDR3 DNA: TGCGCCAGCAGCCAAGAGATCCTTATGAACAGGGCTAAAGACTATGGCTACACCTTC
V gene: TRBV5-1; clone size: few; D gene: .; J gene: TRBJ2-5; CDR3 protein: CASTPEGGLETQYF; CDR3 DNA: TGCGCCAGCACCCCTGAGGGGGGGCTTGAGACCCAGTACTTC
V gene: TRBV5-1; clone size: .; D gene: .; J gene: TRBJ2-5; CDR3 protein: CASSLANSLQETQYF; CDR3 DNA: TGCGCCAGCAGCTTGGCCAACAGTCTCCAAGAGACCCAGTACTTC
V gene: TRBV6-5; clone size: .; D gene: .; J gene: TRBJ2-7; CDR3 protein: CASSYSPELSYNEQYF; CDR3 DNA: TGTGCCAGCAGTTACTCGCCGGAGCTCTCCTACAATGAGCAGTACTTC
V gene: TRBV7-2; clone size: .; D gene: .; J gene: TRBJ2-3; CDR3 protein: CASSLEATCAQYF; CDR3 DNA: TGTGCCAGCAGCTTAGAGGCAACCTGCGCGCAGTATTTT
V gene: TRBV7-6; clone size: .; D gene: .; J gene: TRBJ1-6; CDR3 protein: CASSLAGVLGSPLHF; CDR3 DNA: TGTGCCAGCAGCTTAGCTGGGGTACTAGGTTCACCCCTCCACTTT
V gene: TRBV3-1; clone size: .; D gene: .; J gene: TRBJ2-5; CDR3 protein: CASLGRVRETQYF; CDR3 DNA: TGTGCCAGCCTCGGGCGAGTGCGAGAGACCCAGTACTTC
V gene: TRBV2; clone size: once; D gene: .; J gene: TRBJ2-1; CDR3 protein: CASSEGPQGLLASRSYNEQFF; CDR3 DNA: TGTGCCAGCAGTGAAGGTCCGCAGGGCCTCCTAGCTAGTCGCTCCTACAATGAGCAGTTCTTC
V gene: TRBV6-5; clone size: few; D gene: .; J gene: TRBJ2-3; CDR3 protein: CASSYASTQWSSTDTQYF; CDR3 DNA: TGTGCCAGCAGTTACGCTAGCACACAATGGTCTAGCACAGATACGCAGTATTTT